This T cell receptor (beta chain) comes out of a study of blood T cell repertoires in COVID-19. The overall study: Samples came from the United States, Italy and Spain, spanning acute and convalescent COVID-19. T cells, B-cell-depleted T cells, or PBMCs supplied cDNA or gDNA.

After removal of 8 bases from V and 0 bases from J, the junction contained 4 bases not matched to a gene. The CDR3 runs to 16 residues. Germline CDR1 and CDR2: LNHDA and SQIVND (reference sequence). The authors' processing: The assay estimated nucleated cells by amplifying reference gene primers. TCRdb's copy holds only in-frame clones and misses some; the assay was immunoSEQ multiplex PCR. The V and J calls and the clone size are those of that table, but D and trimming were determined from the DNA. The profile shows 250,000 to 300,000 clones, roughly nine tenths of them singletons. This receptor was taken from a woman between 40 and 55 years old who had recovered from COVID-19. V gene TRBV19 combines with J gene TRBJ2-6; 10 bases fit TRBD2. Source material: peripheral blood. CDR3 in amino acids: CASRTSGVSGANVLTF. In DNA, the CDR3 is TGTGCCAGTCGAACTAGCGGGGTCTCTGGGGCCAACGTCCTGACTTTC.